This T cell receptor beta chain was found in a study of T cells in tumors after PD-1 blockade. Across the study: On average, peripheral blood gave roughly 110,000 TCR templates and under 45,000 unique clonotypes.

Input was 616 ng to 6,004 ng of genomic DNA from tumor or blood. Data came from immunoSEQ multiplex PCR; TCRdb stores just in-frame clones and leaves some out. The sample holds 50,000 to 75,000 clones, approximately 74% seen once. V was clipped by 9 bases and J by 4 bases; unmatched bases: 8. Germline V gene lookup returns CDR1 MGHDK and CDR2 SYGVNS. The CDR3 sequence is 13 residues long. This chain links TRBV25-1 with TRBJ2-5; 7 bases are shared with TRBD2. The TCR sequence derives from a human donor with basal cell carcinoma. The material sequenced was PBMCs, taken after anti-PD-1 treatment. This CDR3 is CARGGGGRETQYF. The DNA of the CDR3 is TGTGCCAGGGGCGGCGGGGGAAGAGAGACCCAGTACTTC.